The 9 T cell receptor beta chains in this list originate from one sample, sequenced in a study of blood T cells in healthy people across ages. The second PCR ran about 6 to 12 cycles with a sample-barcoded 5' primer and J-beta primers. TCRdb re-called the 5' RACE reads through MiXCR, storing one row per CDR3 protein. The data hold 800,000 to 950,000 distinct CDR3 sequences, with just under 30% observed a single time. This same sample was also part of a study on T cells of mothers and their children.

Specimen: blood. These receptors all come from a woman aged 40-49 years in good health.

This sequence joins TRBV20-1 and TRBJ2-5; tentatively, D is TRBD2 (6 bases). The DNA end lines up better with TRBJ2-7; the J call may be wrong. The CDR3 spans 13 residues. From germline, CDR1 is DFQATT and CDR2 SNEGSKA (reference sequence). Written as DNA, the CDR3 is TGCAGTGCTACTCCCAGACTAGGATACGAGCAGTACTTC. This translates into CSATPRLGYEQYF.

At least ten counts were recorded for this clonotype. The junction differs from germline at one of its ends, possibly a read error. J is TRBJ2-2 and V is TRBV6-4, with D tentatively TRBD1 (5 bases). CDR1 MRHNA and CDR2 SNTAGT come from the germline V gene. The CDR3 is 14 residues long. The CDR3 bases are TGTGCCAGCAGTGAGGGAACAGGCGCCGGAGAGCTGTTTTTT. This gives the protein CASSEGTGAGELFF.

This clonotype has more than one count but fewer than ten. This rearrangement joins TRBV5-1 to TRBJ1-1; D is perhaps TRBD1 (5 bases). Germline-derived CDR1 and CDR2 are SGHRS and YFSETQ. V lost 1 base, J lost 4 bases, and 14 bases lay in between. This CDR3 is built from 15 residues. Written as DNA, the CDR3 is TGCGCCAGCAGCTTGCTAGTAGGGGCAGCCACTGAAGCTTTCTTT. It yields the protein CASSLLVGAATEAFF.

A remark on this clonotype: A much bigger clone sits one base away, suggesting this may be a read error. CDR3: CASRGGHPYEQYF. The CDR3 DNA is TGTGCCAGCAGGGGGGGACACCCCTACGAGCAGTACTTC. The V gene is TRBV7-9, the J gene TRBJ2-7, with D perhaps given as TRBD1 or TRBD2 (6 bases each). Germline lookup yields CDR1 SEHNR and CDR2 FQNEAQ (reference sequence). There are 13 residues in the CDR3. V was trimmed by 6 bases and J by 2 bases, leaving 11 bases between them.

This clonotype was seen more than once but under ten times. The gene calls are TRBV12-3 or TRBV12-4 and TRBJ1-2; D unclear. The CDR3 loop spans 12 amino acids. V was pared by 4 bases and J by 8 bases, with 11 bases between. The CDR3 region has the DNA TGTGCCAGCAGTTCAGGCGCCGAGGGCTACACCTTC. Translating it yields CASSSGAEGYTF.

On this clonotype itself: The germline gene is not matched at one end of the junction; a read error may be the cause. The rearrangement links TRBV12-3 or TRBV12-4 to TRBJ2-1; either TRBD1 or TRBD2 may fit D (5 bases each). This CDR3 contains 13 residues. The CDR3 DNA sequence: TGTGCCAGCAGGTTCTTAGGGACCAATGGGCAGTTCTTC. This sequence encodes CASRFLGTNGQFF.

V usage is TRBV7-9 and J usage is TRBJ1-6, with TRBD1 identical over 11 bases. V lost 2 bases and J lost 10; bases outside the gene matches: 7. Looked up from germline, CDR1 is SEHNR and CDR2 is FQNEAQ (reference sequence). The CDR3 is 16 amino acids. CDR3 in DNA: TGTGCCAGCAGCTTACCGGGACAGGGGGTACGATCACCCCTCCACTTT. Translated, it gives CASSLPGQGVRSPLHF.

V and J are TRBV19 and TRBJ1-6; 7 bases agree with TRBD1. Germline CDR1 and CDR2: LNHDA and SQIVND (reference sequence). The CDR3 consists of 17 residues. The J segment lost 5 bases and the V segment lost 5 bases, leaving 12 bases of the junction unmatched. CDR3 region: CASSVDPRGQHNSPLHF. As DNA, the CDR3 is TGTGCCAGTAGTGTGGACCCCAGGGGACAGCATAATTCACCCCTCCACTTT.

CDR3 loop: CASTQTGRSTDTQYF. In nucleotides, the CDR3 is TGTGCCAGCACCCAAACCGGGCGGAGTACAGATACGCAGTATTTT. The genes are TRBV12-3 or TRBV12-4 and TRBJ2-3; D call uncertain. V lost 7 bases to trimming and J lost 3 bases, with 17 bases between them. CDR3 length: 15 amino acids.